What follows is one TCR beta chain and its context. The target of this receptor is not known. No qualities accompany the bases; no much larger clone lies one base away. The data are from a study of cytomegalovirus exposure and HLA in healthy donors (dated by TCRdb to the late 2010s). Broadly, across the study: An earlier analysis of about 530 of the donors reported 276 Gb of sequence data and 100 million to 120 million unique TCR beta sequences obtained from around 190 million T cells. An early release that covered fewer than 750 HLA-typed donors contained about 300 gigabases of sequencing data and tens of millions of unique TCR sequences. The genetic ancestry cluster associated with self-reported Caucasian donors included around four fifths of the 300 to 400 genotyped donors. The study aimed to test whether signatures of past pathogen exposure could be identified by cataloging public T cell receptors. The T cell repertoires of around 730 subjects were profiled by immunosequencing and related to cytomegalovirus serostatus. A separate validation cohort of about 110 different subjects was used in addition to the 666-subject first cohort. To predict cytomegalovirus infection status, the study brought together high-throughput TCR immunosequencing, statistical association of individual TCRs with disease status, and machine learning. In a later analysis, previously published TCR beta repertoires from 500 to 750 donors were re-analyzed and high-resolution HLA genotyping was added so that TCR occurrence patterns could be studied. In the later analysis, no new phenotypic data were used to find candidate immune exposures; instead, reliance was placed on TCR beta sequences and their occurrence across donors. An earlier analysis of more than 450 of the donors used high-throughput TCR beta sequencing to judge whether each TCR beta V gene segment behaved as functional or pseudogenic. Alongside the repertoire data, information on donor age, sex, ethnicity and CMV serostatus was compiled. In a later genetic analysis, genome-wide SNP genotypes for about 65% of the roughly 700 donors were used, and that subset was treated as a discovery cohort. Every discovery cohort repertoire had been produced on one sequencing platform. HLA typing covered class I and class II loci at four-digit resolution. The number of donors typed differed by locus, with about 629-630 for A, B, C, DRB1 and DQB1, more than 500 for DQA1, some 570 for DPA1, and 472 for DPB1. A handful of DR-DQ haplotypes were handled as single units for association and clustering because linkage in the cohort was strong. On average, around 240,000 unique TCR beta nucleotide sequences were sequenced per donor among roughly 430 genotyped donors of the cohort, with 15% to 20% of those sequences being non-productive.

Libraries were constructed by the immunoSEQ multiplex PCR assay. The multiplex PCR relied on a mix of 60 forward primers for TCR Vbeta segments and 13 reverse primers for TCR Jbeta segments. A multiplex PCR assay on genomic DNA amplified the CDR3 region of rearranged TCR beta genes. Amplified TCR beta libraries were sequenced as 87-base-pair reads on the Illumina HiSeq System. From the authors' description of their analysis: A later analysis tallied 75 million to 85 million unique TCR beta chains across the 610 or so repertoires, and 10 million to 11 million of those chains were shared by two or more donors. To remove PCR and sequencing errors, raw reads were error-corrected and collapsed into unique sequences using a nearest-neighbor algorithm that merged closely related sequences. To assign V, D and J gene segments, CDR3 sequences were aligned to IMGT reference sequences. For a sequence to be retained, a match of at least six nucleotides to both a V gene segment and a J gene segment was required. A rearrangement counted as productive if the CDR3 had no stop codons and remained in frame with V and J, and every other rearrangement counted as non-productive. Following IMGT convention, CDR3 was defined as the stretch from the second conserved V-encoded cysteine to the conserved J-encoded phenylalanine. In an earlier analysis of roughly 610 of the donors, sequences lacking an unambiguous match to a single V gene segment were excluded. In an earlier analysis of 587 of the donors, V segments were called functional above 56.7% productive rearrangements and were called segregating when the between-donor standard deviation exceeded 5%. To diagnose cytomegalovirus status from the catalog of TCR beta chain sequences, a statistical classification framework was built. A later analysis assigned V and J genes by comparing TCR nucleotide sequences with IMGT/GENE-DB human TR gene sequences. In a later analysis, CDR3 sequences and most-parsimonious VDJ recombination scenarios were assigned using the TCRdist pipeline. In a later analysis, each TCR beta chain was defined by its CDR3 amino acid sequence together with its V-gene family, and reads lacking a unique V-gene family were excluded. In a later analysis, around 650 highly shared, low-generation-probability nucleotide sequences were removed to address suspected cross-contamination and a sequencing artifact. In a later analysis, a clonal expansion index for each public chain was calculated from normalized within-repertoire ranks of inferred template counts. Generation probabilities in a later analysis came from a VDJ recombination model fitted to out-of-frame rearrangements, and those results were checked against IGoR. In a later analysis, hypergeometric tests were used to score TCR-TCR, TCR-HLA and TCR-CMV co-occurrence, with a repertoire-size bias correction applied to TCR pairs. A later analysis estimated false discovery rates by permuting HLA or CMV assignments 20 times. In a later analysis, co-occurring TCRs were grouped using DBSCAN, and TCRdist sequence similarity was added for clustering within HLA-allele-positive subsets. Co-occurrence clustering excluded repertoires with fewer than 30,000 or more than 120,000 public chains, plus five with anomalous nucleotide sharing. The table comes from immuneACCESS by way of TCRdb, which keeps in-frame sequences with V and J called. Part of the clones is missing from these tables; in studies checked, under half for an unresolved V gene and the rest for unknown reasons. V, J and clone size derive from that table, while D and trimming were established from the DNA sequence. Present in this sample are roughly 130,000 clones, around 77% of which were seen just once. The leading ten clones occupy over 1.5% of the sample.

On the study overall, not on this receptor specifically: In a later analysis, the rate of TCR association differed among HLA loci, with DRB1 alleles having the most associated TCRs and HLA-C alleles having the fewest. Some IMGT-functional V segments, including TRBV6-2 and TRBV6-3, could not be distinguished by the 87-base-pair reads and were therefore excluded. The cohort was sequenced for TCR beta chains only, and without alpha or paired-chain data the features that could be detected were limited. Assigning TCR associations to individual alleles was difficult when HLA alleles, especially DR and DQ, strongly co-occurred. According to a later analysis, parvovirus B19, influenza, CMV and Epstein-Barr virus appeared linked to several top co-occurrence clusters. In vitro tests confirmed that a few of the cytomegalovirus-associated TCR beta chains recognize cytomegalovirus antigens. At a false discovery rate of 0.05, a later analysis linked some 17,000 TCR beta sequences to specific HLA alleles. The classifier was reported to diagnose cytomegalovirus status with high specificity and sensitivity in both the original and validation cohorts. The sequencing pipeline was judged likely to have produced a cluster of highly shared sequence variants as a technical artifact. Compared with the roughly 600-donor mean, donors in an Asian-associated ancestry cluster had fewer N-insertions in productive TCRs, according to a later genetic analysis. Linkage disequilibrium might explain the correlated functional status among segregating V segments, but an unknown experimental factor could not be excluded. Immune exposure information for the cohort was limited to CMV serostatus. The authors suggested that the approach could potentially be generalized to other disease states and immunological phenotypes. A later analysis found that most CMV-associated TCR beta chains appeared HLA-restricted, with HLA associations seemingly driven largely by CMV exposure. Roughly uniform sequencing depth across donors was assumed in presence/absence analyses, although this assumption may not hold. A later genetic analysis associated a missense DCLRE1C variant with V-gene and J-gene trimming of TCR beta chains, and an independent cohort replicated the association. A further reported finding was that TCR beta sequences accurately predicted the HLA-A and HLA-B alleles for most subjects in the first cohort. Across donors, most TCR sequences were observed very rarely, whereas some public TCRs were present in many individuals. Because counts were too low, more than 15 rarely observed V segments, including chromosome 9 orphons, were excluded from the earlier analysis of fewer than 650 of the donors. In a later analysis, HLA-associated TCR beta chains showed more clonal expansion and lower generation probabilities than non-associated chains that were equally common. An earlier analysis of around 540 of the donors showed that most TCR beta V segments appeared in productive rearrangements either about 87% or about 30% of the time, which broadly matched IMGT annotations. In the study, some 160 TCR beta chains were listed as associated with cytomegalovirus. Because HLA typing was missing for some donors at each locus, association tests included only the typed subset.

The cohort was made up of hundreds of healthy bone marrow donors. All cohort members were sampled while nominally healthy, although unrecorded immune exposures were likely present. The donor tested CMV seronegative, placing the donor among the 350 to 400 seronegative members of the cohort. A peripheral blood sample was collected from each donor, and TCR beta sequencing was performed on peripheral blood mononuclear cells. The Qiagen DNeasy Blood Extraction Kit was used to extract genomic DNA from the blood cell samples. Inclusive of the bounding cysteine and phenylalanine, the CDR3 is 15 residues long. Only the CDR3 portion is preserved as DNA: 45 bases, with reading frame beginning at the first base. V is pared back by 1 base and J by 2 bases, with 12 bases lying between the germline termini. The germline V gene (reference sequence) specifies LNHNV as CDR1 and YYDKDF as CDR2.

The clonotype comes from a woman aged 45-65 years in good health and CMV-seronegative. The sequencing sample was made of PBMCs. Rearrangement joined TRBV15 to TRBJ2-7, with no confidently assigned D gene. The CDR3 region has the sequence CATSRGVSLTYEQYF. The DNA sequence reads TGTGCCACCAGCAGAGGCGTCTCCCTGACCTACGAGCAGTACTTC.